The 15 T cell receptor beta chains reported below all come from one sample, sequenced in a study of shared clonotypes between healthy human individuals. This table comes from immunoSEQ multiplex PCR, and its TCRdb copy is limited to in-frame clones, with some not included. The sample lists more than 1.2 million clones; approximately 98.5% were seen once. Specimen: naive CD4+ T cells sorted from blood. Subset meaning: CD45RA+ positively selected. The origin of the receptors is a young man in good health.

The chain has TRBV10-3 and TRBJ2-7; no reliable D call. CDR1 is ENHRY and CDR2 is SYGVKD in the germline V gene. V was pared by 7 bases and J by 1 base, with 11 bases between. The CDR3 has 13 residues. The CDR3 DNA is TGTGCCATCACGGTAGCAGAATCCTACGAGCAGTACTTC. This sequence encodes CAITVAESYEQYF.

V and J are TRBV9 and TRBJ2-7, with 7 positions matching TRBD2. The CDR3 covers 14 residues. Trimming at V came to 3 bases and at J to 2 bases, leaving 5 bases not matched to a gene. Germline CDR1 is SGDLS and CDR2 is YYNGEE. CDR3 sequence reads: CASSARDYTYEQYF. CDR3 sequence (DNA): TGTGCCAGCAGCGCCCGGGACTACACCTACGAGCAGTACTTC.

The chain carries TRBV7-3 and TRBJ2-4, with D maybe TRBD2 (6 bases). Germline-derived CDR1 and CDR2 are SGHTA and FQGTGA. V was pared by 5 bases and J by 2 bases, with 16 bases between. CDR3 length: 16 amino acids. CDR3 DNA sequence: TGTGCCAGCAGCACACATGGGAGGCATTCCAAAAACATTCAGTACTTC. It yields the protein CASSTHGRHSKNIQYF.

The gene calls are TRBV5-1 and TRBJ2-3; D gene ambiguous. V was clipped by 3 bases and J by 4 bases, with 9 bases between them. CDR1 and CDR2 from the germline V gene are SGHRS and YFSETQ. The CDR3 totals 13 residues. The CDR3 is CASSSVGSDTQYF. The CDR3 bases are TGCGCCAGCAGCTCGGTTGGATCAGATACGCAGTATTTT. The whole variable domain, remainder taken from reference TRBV5-1 and TRBJ2-3, is KAGVTQTPRYLIKTRGQQVTLSCSPISGHRSVSWYQQTPGQGLQFLFEYFSETQRNKGNFPGRFSGRQFSNSRSEMNVSTLELGDSALYLCASSSVGSDTQYFGPGTRLTVL.

The chain uses TRBV5-1 and TRBJ2-3, with 10 nucleotides matching TRBD2. Trimming removed 0 bases from V and 6 bases from J; junction bases left unmatched: 10. Germline assignment: CDR1 SGHRS and CDR2 YFSETQ. CDR3 length: 17 residues. The DNA of the CDR3 is TGCGCCAGCAGCTTGGAATCTAGCGGGAGCCCGGGGGATACGCAGTATTTT. Amino acid sequence: CASSLESSGSPGDTQYF.

The rearrangement uses TRBV7-8 and TRBJ2-1; TRBD2 agrees at 7 bases. This CDR3 region has 17 residues. Germline CDR1 reads SGHVS; CDR2 reads FQNEAQ. After removal of 7 bases from V and 7 bases from J, the junction contained 19 bases not matched to a gene. CDR3: CASKQISMRERTNEQFF. The CDR3 DNA reads as TGTGCCAGCAAACAAATTTCCATGCGGGAGCGTACTAATGAGCAGTTCTTC.

Details on this clone: This same CDR3 is encoded by further DNA sequences in the sample. This chain uses TRBV28 with TRBJ2-3; D not resolved. CDR3 length equals 13 residues. The ends were cut back, 3 bases at V and 6 bases at J, with 10 bases in the middle. Germline values: CDR1 MDHEN, CDR2 SYDVKM. In DNA, the CDR3 is TGTGCCAGCAGTTTGCCCTCTAGGGATACGCAGTATTTT. Translating it yields CASSLPSRDTQYF.

The chain carries TRBV7-2 and TRBJ1-2; D might be TRBD1 (6 bases). This CDR3 comprises 13 residues. In germline, CDR1 is SGHTA, CDR2 FQGNSA. Trimming removed 7 bases at V and 2 bases at J, with 11 bases between. The CDR3: CASNNRANYGYTF. CDR3 coding DNA: TGTGCCAGCAACAACAGGGCAAACTATGGCTACACCTTC.

The rearrangement joins TRBV10-3 to TRBJ2-1; 8 bases map to TRBD2. Germline V lookup: CDR1 ENHRY, CDR2 SYGVKD. The CDR3 covers 13 residues. The CDR3: CASRRGAGEEQFF. CDR3 sequence (DNA): TGTGCGAGCAGGAGGGGAGCGGGAGAAGAGCAGTTCTTC.

This chain joins TRBV5-1 and TRBJ2-7; the D gene is possibly TRBD2 (6 bases). The CDR3 spans 16 residues. Germline CDR1 is SGHRS and CDR2 is YFSETQ. The ends were cut back, 0 bases at V and 3 bases at J, with 16 bases in the middle. The chain's CDR3 is CASSLGAGRGIYEQYF. The CDR3 DNA follows: TGCGCCAGCAGCTTGGGTGCGGGGCGAGGAATCTACGAGCAGTACTTC.

The chain couples TRBV27 to TRBJ2-2, with a weak D call TRBD1 (5 bases). Germline-derived CDR1 and CDR2 are MNHEY and SMNVEV (reference sequence). This CDR3 comprises 16 residues. The V end was cut by 2 bases, the J end by 1 base, with 11 bases between. CDR3 coding DNA: TGTGCCAGCAGTTTACCTTTCCAGGGGAACACCGGGGAGCTGTTTTTT. As protein: CASSLPFQGNTGELFF.

The chain has TRBV9 and TRBJ2-7; 7 bases map to TRBD1. Germline V gene sequence: CDR1 SGDLS, CDR2 YYNGEE. The CDR3 consists of 15 residues. J was trimmed by 4 bases and V by 0 bases; bases with no gene match: 7. DNA for the CDR3: TGTGCCAGCAGCGTAGCACCGGGACAGATTTACGAGCAGTACTTC. It encodes CASSVAPGQIYEQYF. Based on the CDR3 plus reference TRBV9 and TRBJ2-7, the full variable domain is DSGVTQTPKHLITATGQRVTLRCSPRSGDLSVYWYQQSLDQGLQFLIQYYNGEERAKGNILERFSAQQFPDLHSELNLSSLELGDSALYFCASSVAPGQIYEQYFGPGTRLTVT.

This sequence joins TRBV7-6 and TRBJ2-7; 10 bases are a match to TRBD1. Germline trimming cut 5 bases from V and 3 bases from J; bases unmatched to any gene: 4. The CDR3 loop spans 14 amino acids. Germline V gene lookup returns CDR1 SGHVS and CDR2 FNYEAQ. CDR3 DNA sequence: TGTGCCAGCAGCCCGGGACAGGGGATCTACGAGCAGTACTTC. As protein: CASSPGQGIYEQYF.

The chain couples TRBV7-2 to TRBJ2-7, with 8 bases fitting TRBD2. CDR1 is SGHTA and CDR2 is FQGNSA in the germline V gene. V lost 1 base to trimming and J lost 1 base; unmatched junction nucleotides: 6. This CDR3 spans 16 amino acids. The CDR3 DNA reads TGTGCCAGCAGCTTAGGGTTCGCTAGCGGGTCCTACGAGCAGTACTTC. Protein sequence: CASSLGFASGSYEQYF. Supplemented by reference TRBV7-2 and TRBJ2-7, the full variable domain reads GAGVSQSPSNKVTEKGKDVELRCDPISGHTALYWYRQSLGQGLEFLIYFQGNSAPDKSGLPSDRFSAERTGGSVSTLTIQRTQQEDSAVYLCASSLGFASGSYEQYFGPGTRLTVT.

This chain connects TRBV5-5 to TRBJ2-3; 7 bases match TRBD1. Germline assignment: CDR1 SGHKS and CDR2 YYEKEE (reference sequence). The CDR3 has 15 residues. V dropped 4 bases and J dropped 4; count of bases not matched to a gene: 9. The CDR3 region is CASSPTRQGPDTQYF. In DNA form, the CDR3 reads TGTGCCAGCAGCCCAACCCGACAGGGTCCAGATACGCAGTATTTT.